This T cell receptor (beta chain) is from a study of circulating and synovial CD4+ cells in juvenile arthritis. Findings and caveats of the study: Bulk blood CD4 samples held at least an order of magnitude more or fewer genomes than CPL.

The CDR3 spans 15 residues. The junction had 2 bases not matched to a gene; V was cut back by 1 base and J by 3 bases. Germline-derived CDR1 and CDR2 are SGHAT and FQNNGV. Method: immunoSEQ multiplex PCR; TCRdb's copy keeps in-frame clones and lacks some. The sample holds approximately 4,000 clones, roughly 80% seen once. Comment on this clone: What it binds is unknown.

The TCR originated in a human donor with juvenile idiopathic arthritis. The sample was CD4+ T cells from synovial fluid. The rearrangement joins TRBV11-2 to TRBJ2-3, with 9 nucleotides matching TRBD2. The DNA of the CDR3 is TGTGCCAGCAGCTTAGGCACTAGCGGGACAGATACGCAGTATTTT. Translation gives CASSLGTSGTDTQYF.